This T cell receptor (beta chain) appears in the sequencing data of a study of blood T cell repertoires in COVID-19. Study at large: Sites in the United States, Italy and Spain provided acute and convalescent COVID-19 samples. The cDNA or gDNA used as material had been derived from T cells, B-cell-depleted T cells, or PBMCs.

As originally analysed: Amplified reference gene primers provided the basis for estimating nucleated cell counts. TCRdb's table, derived via immunoSEQ multiplex PCR, lists solely in-frame clones and lacks some. The D gene and trimming were derived from the DNA, and the V and J assignments and clone size from that table. This table holds roughly 220,000 clones, about 80% found once. This CDR3 region has 15 residues. Germline lookup yields CDR1 MNHNY and CDR2 SVGAGI (reference sequence). V was trimmed by 2 bases and J by 2 bases, leaving 10 bases between them. Specimen: peripheral blood. The sequence was collected from a woman aged 55-70 years with acute or convalescent COVID-19. The V and J genes are TRBV6-6 and TRBJ1-5; D is perhaps TRBD1 (5 bases). The CDR3, as DNA: TGTGCCAGCAGTTACCTGGACACAGGCAATCAGCCCCAGCATTTT. Its protein is CASSYLDTGNQPQHF.